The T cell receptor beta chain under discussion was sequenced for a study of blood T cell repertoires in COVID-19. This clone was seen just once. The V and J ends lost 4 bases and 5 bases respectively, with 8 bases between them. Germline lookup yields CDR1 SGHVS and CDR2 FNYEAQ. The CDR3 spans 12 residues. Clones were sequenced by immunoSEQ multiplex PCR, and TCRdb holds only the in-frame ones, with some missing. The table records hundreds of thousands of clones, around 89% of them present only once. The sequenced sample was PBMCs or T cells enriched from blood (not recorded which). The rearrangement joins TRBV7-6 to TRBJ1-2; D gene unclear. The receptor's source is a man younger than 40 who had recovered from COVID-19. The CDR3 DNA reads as TGTGCCAGCAGCTCCGATAGATATGGCTACACCTTC. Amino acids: CASSSDRYGYTF.